The 2 T cell receptor beta chains listed next were all sequenced from one sample in a study of blood T cell repertoires in COVID-19. Measured with immunoSEQ multiplex PCR; TCRdb has only the in-frame clones, and not every one. The table has about 130,000 clones, 85% seen once. The specimen sequenced was peripheral blood. The source of these receptors is a man older than 75 with active or convalescent COVID-19.

V usage is TRBV19 and J usage is TRBJ2-2, with 7 bases fitting TRBD1. CDR1 and CDR2 from the germline V gene are LNHDA and SQIVND (reference sequence). The junction had 9 bases not matched to a gene; V was cut back by 7 bases and J by 1 base. This CDR3 spans 16 amino acids. The CDR3 DNA reads as TGTGCCAGTAAAGTTGACAGGGTCGTGAACACCGGGGAGCTGTTTTTT. Translation gives CASKVDRVVNTGELFF. The whole variable domain, remainder taken from reference TRBV19 and TRBJ2-2, is DGGITQSPKYLFRKEGQNVTLSCEQNLNHDAMYWYRQDPGQGLRLIYYSQIVNDFQKGDIAEGYSVSREKKESFPLTVTSAQKNPTAFYLCASKVDRVVNTGELFFGEGSRLTVL.

This chain links TRBV3-1 (or the pseudogene TRBV3-2) with TRBJ2-5; TRBD2 aligns across 8 bases. V lost 2 bases to trimming and J lost 2 bases; unmatched junction nucleotides: 7. From germline, CDR1 is LGHDT and CDR2 YNNKEL (reference sequence). The CDR3 is made up of 16 amino acids. The CDR3 DNA follows: TGTGCCAGCAGCCAATATAGCGGGATAGGACAAGAGACCCAGTACTTC. This codes for CASSQYSGIGQETQYF.